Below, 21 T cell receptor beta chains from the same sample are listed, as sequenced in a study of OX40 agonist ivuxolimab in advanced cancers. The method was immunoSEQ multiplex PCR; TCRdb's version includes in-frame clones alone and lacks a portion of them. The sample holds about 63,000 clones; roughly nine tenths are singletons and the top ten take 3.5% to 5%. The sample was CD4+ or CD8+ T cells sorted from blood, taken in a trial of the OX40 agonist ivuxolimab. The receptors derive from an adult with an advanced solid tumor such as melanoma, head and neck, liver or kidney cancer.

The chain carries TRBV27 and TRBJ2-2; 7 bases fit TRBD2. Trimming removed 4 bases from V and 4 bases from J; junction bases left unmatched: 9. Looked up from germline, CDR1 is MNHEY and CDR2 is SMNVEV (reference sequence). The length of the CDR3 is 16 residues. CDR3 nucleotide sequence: TGTGCCAGCAGTTCCGCCTCCGGGGGGAGCACCGGGGAGCTGTTTTTT. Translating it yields CASSSASGGSTGELFF.

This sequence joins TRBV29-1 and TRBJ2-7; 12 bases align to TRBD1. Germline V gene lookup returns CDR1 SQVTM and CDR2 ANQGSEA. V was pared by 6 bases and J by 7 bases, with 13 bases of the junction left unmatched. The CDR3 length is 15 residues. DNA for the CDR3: TGCAGCGTAGACCTCCCGGGACAGGGGGCGAATGAGCAGTACTTC. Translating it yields CSVDLPGQGANEQYF.

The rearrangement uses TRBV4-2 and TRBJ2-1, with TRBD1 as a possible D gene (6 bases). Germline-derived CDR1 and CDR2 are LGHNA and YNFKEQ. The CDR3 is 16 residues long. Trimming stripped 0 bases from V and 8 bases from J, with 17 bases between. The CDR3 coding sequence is TGTGCCAGCAGCCAAGATCCAGGGGTGAGTTTACATGAGCAGTTCTTC. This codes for CASSQDPGVSLHEQFF.

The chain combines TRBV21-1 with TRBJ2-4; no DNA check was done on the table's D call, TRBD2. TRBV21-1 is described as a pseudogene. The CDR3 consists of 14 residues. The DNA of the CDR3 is TGTGCCAGCACTCCGGGGAAGGGCCAAAACATTCAGTACTTC. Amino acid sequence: CASTPGKGQNIQYF.

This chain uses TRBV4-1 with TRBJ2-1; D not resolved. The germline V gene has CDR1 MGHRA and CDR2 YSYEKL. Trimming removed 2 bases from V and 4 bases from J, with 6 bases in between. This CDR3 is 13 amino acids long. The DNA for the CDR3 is TGCGCCAGCAGCCAACCGACTTACAATGAGCAGTTCTTC. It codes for CASSQPTYNEQFF.

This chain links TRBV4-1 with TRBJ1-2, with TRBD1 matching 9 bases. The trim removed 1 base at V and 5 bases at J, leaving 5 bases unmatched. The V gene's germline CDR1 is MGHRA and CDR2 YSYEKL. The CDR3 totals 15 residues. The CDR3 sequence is CASSQGAGTGYGYTF. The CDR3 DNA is TGCGCCAGCAGCCAAGGCGCCGGGACAGGGTATGGCTACACCTTC.

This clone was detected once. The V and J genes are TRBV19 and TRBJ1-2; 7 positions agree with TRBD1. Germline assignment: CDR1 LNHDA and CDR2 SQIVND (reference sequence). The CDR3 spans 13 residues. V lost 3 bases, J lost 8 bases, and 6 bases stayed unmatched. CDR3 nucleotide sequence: TGTGCCAGTAGTATTGCGACAGGGAACGGCTACACCTTC. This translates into CASSIATGNGYTF.

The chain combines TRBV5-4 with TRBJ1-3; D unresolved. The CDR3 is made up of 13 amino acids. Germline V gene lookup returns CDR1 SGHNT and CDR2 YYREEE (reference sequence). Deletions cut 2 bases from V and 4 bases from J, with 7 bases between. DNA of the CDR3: TGTGCCAGCAGCTTTGGGTGGGGAAACACCATATATTTT. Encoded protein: CASSFGWGNTIYF.

The CDR3 DNA is TGCAGCGTCTTACTGCAAGCGGGTTTGTACGAGCAGTACTTC. This translates into CSVLLQAGLYEQYF. This chain uses TRBV29-1 with TRBJ2-7; D perhaps matches TRBD2 (6 bases). The V and J ends lost 6 bases and 4 bases respectively, with 19 bases between them. The CDR3 covers 14 residues. Germline-derived CDR1 and CDR2 are SQVTM and ANQGSEA.

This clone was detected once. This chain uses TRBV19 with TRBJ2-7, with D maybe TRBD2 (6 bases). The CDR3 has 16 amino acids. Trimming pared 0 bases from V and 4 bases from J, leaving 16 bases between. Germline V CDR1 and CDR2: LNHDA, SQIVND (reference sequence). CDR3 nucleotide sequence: TGTGCCAGTAGTATAGACCCCACGGTGGGGGGTTACGAGCAGTACTTC. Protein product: CASSIDPTVGGYEQYF.

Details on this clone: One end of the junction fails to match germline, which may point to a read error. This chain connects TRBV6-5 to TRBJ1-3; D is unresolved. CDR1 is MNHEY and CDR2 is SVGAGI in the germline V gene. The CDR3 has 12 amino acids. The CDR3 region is CASSDSGNTIYF. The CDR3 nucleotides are TGTGCCAGCAGTGACTCTGGAAACACCATATATTTT.

The CDR3, as DNA: TGTGCCACCGAGGACAGGAACACCGGGGAGCTGTTTTTT. This encodes CATEDRNTGELFF. The V gene is TRBV9, the J gene TRBJ2-2; D possibly corresponds to TRBD1 (6 bases). Germline V lookup: CDR1 SGDLS, CDR2 YYNGEE. The CDR3 has 13 amino acids. Trimming stripped 9 bases from V and 1 base from J, with 10 bases between.

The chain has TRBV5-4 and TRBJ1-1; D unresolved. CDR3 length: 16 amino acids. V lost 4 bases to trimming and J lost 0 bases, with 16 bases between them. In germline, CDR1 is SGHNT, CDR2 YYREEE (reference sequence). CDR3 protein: CASSPSPGSVNTEAFF. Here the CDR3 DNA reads TGTGCCAGCAGCCCTTCACCCGGTTCGGTGAACACTGAAGCTTTCTTT.

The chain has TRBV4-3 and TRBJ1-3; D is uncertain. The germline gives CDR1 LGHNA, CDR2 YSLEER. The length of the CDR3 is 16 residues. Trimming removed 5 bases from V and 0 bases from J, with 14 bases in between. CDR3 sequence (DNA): TGCGCCAGCAGCTTAAACCCTCTGACCTCTGGAAACACCATATATTTT. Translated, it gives CASSLNPLTSGNTIYF.

The CDR3 region has the DNA TGCGCCAGCAGCCACCTCGGCGGAGGGACAGCCTATAGCAATCAGCCCCAGCATTTT. Its protein product is CASSHLGGGTAYSNQPQHF. The chain couples TRBV4-1 to TRBJ1-5; the match to TRBD1 covers 7 bases. The CDR3 contains 19 residues. V was pared by 3 bases and J by 0 bases, with 14 bases of the junction left unmatched. Germline V gives CDR1 MGHRA, CDR2 YSYEKL.

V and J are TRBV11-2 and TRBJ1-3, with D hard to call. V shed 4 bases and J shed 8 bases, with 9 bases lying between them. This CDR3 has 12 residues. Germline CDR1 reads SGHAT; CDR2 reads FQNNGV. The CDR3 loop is CASSSGWDTIYF. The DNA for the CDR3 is TGTGCCAGCAGCTCCGGGTGGGACACCATATATTTT.

The CDR3 region has the DNA TGTGCCAGTAGTTCGCGGGAGGCGTACAATGAGCAGTTCTTC. It encodes CASSSREAYNEQFF. The gene calls are TRBV19 and TRBJ2-1; 8 positions match TRBD2. The CDR3 is 14 amino acids. Germline V gives CDR1 LNHDA, CDR2 SQIVND (reference sequence). J gave up 4 bases and V 5 bases, and 4 bases lay outside the gene matches.

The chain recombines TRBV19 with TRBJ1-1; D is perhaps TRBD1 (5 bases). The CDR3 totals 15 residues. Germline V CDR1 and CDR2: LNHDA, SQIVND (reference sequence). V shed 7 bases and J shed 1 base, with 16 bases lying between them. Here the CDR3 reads CASIWTLGSNTEAFF. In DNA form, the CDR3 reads TGTGCCAGTATTTGGACACTCGGATCGAACACTGAAGCTTTCTTT. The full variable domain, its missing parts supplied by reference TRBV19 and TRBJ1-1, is DGGITQSPKYLFRKEGQNVTLSCEQNLNHDAMYWYRQDPGQGLRLIYYSQIVNDFQKGDIAEGYSVSREKKESFPLTVTSAQKNPTAFYLCASIWTLGSNTEAFFGQGTRLTVV.

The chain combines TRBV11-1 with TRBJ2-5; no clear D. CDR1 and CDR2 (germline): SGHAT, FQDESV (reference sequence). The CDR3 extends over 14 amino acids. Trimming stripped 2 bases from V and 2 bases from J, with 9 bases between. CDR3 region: CASSLPPTQETQYF. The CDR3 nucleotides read TGTGCCAGCAGCTTACCCCCTACTCAAGAGACCCAGTACTTC. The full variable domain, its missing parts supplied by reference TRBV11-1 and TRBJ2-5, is EAEVAQSPRYKITEKSQAVAFWCDPISGHATLYWYRQILGQGPELLVQFQDESVVDDSQLPKDRFSAERLKGVDSTLKIQPAELGDSAMYLCASSLPPTQETQYFGPGTRLLVL.

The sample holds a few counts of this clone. The CDR3 DNA reads TGTGCCAGCAGCTCGGGTTTCGAGCAGTACTTC. Translation gives CASSSGFEQYF. The chain carries TRBV7-9 and TRBJ2-7; D ambiguous. Trimming left V 4 bases short and J 6 bases short, with 7 bases between. Germline V CDR1 and CDR2: SEHNR, FQNEAQ (reference sequence). This CDR3 spans 11 amino acids.

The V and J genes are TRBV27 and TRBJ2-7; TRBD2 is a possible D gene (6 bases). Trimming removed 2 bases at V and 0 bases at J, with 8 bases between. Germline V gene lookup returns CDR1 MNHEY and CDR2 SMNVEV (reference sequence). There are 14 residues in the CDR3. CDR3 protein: CASSLVGGSYEQYF. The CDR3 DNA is TGTGCCAGCAGTTTAGTGGGAGGCTCCTACGAGCAGTACTTC.